This entry lists 7 T cell receptor beta chains sequenced from one sample in a study of T cells in Graves' hyperthyroidism and ophthalmopathy. RNA transcripts served as the template for amplifying TCR beta CDR3 regions. During a first-round RT-PCR of the TCR CDR3, the HTBI primer set was used. TCRdb re-called the multiplex PCR reads through MiXCR, storing one row per CDR3 protein. This table has 400,000 to 500,000 distinct CDR3 sequences, roughly 13% appearing once. Sequencing was done on a sample of blood. All receptors derive from a woman aged 18-29 years with Graves' hyperthyroidism.

This clonotype was found a few times. The DNA for the CDR3 is TGTGCCAGCAGCGTAGCTCCGACGTCGACAGGGGGGGAGAGCACTGAAGCTTTCTTT. Translation gives CASSVAPTSTGGESTEAFF. The chain recombines TRBV9 with TRBJ1-1; 9 nucleotides align to TRBD1. From germline, CDR1 is SGDLS and CDR2 YYNGEE. This CDR3 is 19 amino acids long. The V gene end was trimmed by 0 bases and the J gene end by 4 bases; junction bases not matched to a gene: 16. Using reference TRBV9 and TRBJ1-1 for the parts outside the CDR3, the full variable domain is DSGVTQTPKHLITATGQRVTLRCSPRSGDLSVYWYQQSLDQGLQFLIQYYNGEERAKGNILERFSAQQFPDLHSELNLSSLELGDSALYFCASSVAPTSTGGESTEAFFGQGTRLTVV.

This clonotype was found once. J is TRBJ2-1 and V is TRBV20-1, with 9 bases that match TRBD2. CDR1 and CDR2 (germline): DFQATT, SNEGSKA (reference sequence). The junction had 3 bases not matched to a gene; V was cut back by 3 bases and J by 6 bases. CDR3 length: 13 residues. For the CDR3, the DNA is TGCAGTGCTAGGAAACTAGCGGGCAATGAGCAGTTCTTC. It yields the protein CSARKLAGNEQFF.

This clonotype occurred a few times. The rearrangement joins TRBV9 to TRBJ1-1; D gene ambiguous. Germline V gene sequence: CDR1 SGDLS, CDR2 YYNGEE. There are 13 residues in the CDR3. V lost 5 bases and J lost 3, with 11 bases in between. CDR3: CASSVSGDTEAFF. The CDR3 region has the DNA TGTGCCAGCAGTGTATCCGGGGACACTGAAGCTTTCTTT.

CDR3 DNA sequence: TGCGCCAGCAGCTTGGTAGGCGGAGGGACCCAAGAGACCCAGTACTTC. Translated, it gives CASSLVGGGTQETQYF. The chain is built from TRBV5-1 and TRBJ2-5, with D perhaps matching TRBD2 (6 bases). The CDR3 is 16 amino acids. The germline V gene has CDR1 SGHRS and CDR2 YFSETQ. V was pared by 0 bases and J by 1 base, with 13 bases between.

V gene TRBV9 combines with J gene TRBJ2-1; perhaps TRBD2 as D (6 bases). Germline loops: CDR1 SGDLS, CDR2 YYNGEE. The ends were cut back, 2 bases at V and 3 bases at J, with 15 bases in the middle. The CDR3 is 16 amino acids. The CDR3 reads CASSVTGISGYNEQFF. The CDR3 region has the DNA TGTGCCAGCAGCGTTACCGGGATTAGCGGCTACAATGAGCAGTTCTTC.

This clonotype was counted ten times or more. The J gene is TRBJ1-1, the V gene TRBV29-1; TRBD1 aligns across 10 bases. V lost 4 bases to trimming and J lost 7 bases; unmatched junction nucleotides: 6. Germline V gene data show CDR1 as SQVTM and CDR2 as ANQGSEA. This CDR3 comprises 13 residues. CDR3 DNA sequence: TGCAGCGTTGTGACAGGGGGCAGTGTTGAAGCTTTCTTT. It specifies CSVVTGGSVEAFF.

This clonotype was recorded many times. The chain uses TRBV11-2 and TRBJ2-5; 13 nucleotides line up with TRBD2. J gave up 5 bases and V 5 bases, and 8 bases lay outside the gene matches. This CDR3 region has 16 residues. Germline CDR1 reads SGHAT; CDR2 reads FQNNGV. This CDR3 is CASSSTSGRASETQYF. CDR3 sequence (DNA): TGTGCCAGCAGCAGTACTAGCGGGAGGGCCTCCGAGACCCAGTACTTC.